What follows is one TCR beta chain and its context. Antigen unknown. Germline values: CDR1 SGHAT, CDR2 FQNNGV. The V gene lost 5 bases and the J gene lost 10 bases, with 15 bases spanning the gap. The CDR3 has 14 amino acids. Researchers used genomic DNA as the template to profile TCR beta VDJ and CDR3. TCRdb reprocessed the reads with MiXCR, giving one entry per CDR3 protein. Here the sample spans about 210,000 distinct CDR3 sequences, roughly 35% being singletons. This record belongs to a study of CD8+CD57+ T cells in acquired aplastic anemia. General observations from the study: For CD8+ Simpson's diversity, patients and controls showed no significant difference.

The chain uses TRBV11-2 and TRBJ1-6, with D possibly matching TRBD1 (6 bases). The sample comprised sorted CD4+, CD8+, or CD8+CD57+ T cells (not recorded which) from PBMCs. The clonotype originates from a human donor in good health, serving as a control. This chain's CDR3 is CASSPLQGQSPLHF. CDR3 in DNA: TGTGCCAGCAGCCCATTACAGGGTCAATCACCCCTCCACTTT.